The clone carrying this T cell receptor beta chain was seen at least ten times. Its antigen is undetermined. Specified treatment: oral pan-JAK inhibitor, 5-10 mg twice daily. RNA was isolated and reverse transcribed to cDNA, the sequencing template. The repertoire was sequenced with immunoSEQ multiplex PCR; TCRdb's copy has only in-frame clones and lacks some. In the table there are about 270,000 clones, about three fifths of which are singletons. With 3 bases removed from V and 3 bases from J, the gap between germline ends came to 4 bases. This CDR3 contains 12 residues. CDR1 and CDR2 (germline): SGHRS, YFSETQ. This sample is part of a study of CD8+ T cells in alopecia areata. Study-level points and caveats: Having one nonresponder leaves uncertain how baseline CD8+ expansion relates to response. There were many expanded lesional clones persisting in scalp and blood during tofacitinib.

The chain couples TRBV5-1 to TRBJ2-1, with D unclear. Here the sequenced sample was CD4+ T cells sorted from blood, taken around week 53, from a patient treated with tofacitinib. The receptor comes from a human donor with alopecia areata. CDR3 nucleotide sequence: TGCGCCAGCAGCTCTAACTACAATGAGCAGTTCTTC. Translated: CASSSNYNEQFF.